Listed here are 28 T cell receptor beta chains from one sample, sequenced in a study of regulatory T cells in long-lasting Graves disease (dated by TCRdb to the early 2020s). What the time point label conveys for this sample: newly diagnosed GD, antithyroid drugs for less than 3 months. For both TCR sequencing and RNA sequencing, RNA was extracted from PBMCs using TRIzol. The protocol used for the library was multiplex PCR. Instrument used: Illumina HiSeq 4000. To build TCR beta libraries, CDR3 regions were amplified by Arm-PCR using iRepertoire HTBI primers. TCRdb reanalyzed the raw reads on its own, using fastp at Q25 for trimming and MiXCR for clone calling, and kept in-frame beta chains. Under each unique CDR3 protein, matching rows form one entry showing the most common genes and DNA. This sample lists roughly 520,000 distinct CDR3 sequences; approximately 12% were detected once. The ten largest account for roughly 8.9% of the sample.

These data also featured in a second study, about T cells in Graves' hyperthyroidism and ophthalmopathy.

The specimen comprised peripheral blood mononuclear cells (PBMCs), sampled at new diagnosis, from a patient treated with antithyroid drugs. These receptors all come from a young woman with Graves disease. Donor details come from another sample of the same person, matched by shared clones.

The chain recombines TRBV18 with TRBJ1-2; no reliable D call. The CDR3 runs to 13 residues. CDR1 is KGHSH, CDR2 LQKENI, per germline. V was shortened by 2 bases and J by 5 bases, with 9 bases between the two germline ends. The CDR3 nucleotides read TGTGCCAGCTCACCAAGGGAGGCTTATGGCTACACCTTC. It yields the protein CASSPREAYGYTF.

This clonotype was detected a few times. The CDR3 region is CASSPIPGGFKHF. In DNA form, the CDR3 reads TGCGCCAGCAGTCCCATCCCCGGGGGGTTCAAGCATTTT. The J gene is TRBJ1-5, the V gene TRBV5-1; a possible D gene is TRBD1 (5 bases). The CDR3 covers 13 residues. V was cut by 5 bases and J by 14 bases, with 20 bases left in between. CDR1 and CDR2 from the germline V gene are SGHRS and YFSETQ.

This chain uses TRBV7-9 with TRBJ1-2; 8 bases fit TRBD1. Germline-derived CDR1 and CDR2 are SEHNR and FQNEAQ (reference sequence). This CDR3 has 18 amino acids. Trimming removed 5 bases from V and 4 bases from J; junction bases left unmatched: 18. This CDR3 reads CASSPPLDRGGRFYGYTF. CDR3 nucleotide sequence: TGTGCCAGCAGCCCACCTTTAGACAGGGGCGGTCGGTTCTATGGCTACACCTTC. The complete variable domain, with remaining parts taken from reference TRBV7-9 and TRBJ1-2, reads DTGVSQNPRHKITKRGQNVTFRCDPISEHNRLYWYRQTLGQGPEFLTYFQNEAQLEKSRLLSDRFSAERPKGSFSTLEIQRTEQGDSAMYLCASSPPLDRGGRFYGYTFGSGTRLTVV.

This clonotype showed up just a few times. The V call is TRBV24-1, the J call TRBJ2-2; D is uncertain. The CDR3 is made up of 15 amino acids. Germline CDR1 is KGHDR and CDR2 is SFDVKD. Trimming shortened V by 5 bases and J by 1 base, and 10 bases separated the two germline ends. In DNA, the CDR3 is TGTGCCACCAGTGCGTCCCATTGGAACACCGGGGAGCTGTTTTTT. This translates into CATSASHWNTGELFF.

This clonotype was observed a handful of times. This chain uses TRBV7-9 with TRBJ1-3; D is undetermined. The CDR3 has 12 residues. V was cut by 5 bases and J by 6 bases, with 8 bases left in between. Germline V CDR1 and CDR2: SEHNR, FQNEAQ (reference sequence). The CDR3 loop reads CASSRDENTIYF. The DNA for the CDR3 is TGTGCCAGCAGCAGGGATGAAAACACCATATATTTT.

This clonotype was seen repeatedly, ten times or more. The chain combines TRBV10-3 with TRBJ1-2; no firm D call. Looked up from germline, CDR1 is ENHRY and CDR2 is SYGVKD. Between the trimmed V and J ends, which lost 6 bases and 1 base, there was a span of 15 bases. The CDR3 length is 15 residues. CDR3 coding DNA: TGTGCCATCAGAAGAGAAACATTCATTAACTATGGCTACACCTTC. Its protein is CAIRRETFINYGYTF.

CDR3 in amino acids: CASRLKRTVYGYTF. The CDR3 DNA reads TGTGCCAGCAGGCTTAAAAGGACAGTCTATGGCTACACCTTC. The chain recombines TRBV5-8 with TRBJ1-2, with D perhaps TRBD1 (6 bases). The CDR3 covers 14 residues. Germline-derived CDR1 and CDR2 are SGHTS and YDEGEE. Trimming left V 5 bases short and J 4 bases short, with 15 bases between. Based on the CDR3 plus reference TRBV5-8 and TRBJ1-2, the full variable domain is EAGVTQSPTHLIKTRGQQATLRCSPISGHTSVYWYQQALGLGLQFLLWYDEGEERNRGNFPPRFSGRQFPNYSSELNVNALELEDSALYLCASRLKRTVYGYTFGSGTRLTVV.

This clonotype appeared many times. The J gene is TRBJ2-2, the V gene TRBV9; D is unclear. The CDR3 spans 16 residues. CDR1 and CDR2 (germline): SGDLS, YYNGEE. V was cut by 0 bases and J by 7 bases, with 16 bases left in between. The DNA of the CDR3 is TGTGCCAGCAGCGTAGCCCCTACGGTCACTGACGGGGAGCTGTTTTTT. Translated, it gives CASSVAPTVTDGELFF.

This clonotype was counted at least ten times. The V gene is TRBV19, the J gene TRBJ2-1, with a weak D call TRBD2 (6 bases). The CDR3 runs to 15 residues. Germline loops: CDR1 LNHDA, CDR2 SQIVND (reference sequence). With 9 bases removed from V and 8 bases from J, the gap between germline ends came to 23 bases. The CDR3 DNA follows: TGTGCCAGCCAAGCGGTCGGAGGCGGGGTATATGAGCAGTTCTTC. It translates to CASQAVGGGVYEQFF. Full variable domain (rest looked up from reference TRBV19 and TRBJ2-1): DGGITQSPKYLFRKEGQNVTLSCEQNLNHDAMYWYRQDPGQGLRLIYYSQIVNDFQKGDIAEGYSVSREKKESFPLTVTSAQKNPTAFYLCASQAVGGGVYEQFFGPGTRLTVL.

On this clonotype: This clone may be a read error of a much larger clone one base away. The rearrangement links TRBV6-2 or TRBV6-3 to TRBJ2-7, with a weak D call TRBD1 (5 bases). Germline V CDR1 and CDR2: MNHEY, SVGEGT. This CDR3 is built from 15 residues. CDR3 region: CAGSYGQGNSYEQYF. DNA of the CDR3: TGTGCCGGCAGTTACGGGCAGGGTAACAGCTACGAGCAGTACTTC.

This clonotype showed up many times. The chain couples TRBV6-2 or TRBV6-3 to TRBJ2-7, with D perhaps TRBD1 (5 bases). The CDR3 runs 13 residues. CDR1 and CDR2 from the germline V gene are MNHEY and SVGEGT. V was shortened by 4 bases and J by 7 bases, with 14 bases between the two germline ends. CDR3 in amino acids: CASSFGQVWEQYF. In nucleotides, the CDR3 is TGTGCCAGCAGTTTCGGACAAGTCTGGGAGCAGTACTTC.

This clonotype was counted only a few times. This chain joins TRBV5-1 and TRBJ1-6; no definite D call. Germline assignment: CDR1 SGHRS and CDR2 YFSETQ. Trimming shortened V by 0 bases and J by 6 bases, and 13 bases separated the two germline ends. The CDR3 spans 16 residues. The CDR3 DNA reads TGCGCCAGCAGCTTGGCATCCGGGAGTGGTAATTCACCCCTCCACTTT. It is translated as CASSLASGSGNSPLHF.

CDR3 sequence (DNA): TGTGCCAGCAGTCCGACAGGGGTGGGCTATGGCTACACCTTC. It encodes CASSPTGVGYGYTF. This chain links TRBV28 with TRBJ1-2; 8 bases align to TRBD1. The CDR3 is 14 amino acids. V lost 5 bases, J lost 4 bases, and 6 bases stayed unmatched. Germline V gene data show CDR1 as MDHEN and CDR2 as SYDVKM.

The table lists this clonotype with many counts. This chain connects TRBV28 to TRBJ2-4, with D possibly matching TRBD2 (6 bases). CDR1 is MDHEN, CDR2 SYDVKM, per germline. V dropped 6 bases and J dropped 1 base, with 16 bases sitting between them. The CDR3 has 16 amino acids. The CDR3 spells CASSGGYRWAKNIQYF. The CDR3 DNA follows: TGTGCCAGCAGCGGAGGGTACCGATGGGCCAAAAACATTCAGTACTTC.

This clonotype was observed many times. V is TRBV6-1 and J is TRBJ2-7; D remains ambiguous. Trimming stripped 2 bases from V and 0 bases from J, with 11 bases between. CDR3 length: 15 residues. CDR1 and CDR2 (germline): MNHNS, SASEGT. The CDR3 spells CASSEIVRSSYEQYF. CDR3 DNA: TGTGCCAGCAGTGAAATAGTCCGGTCCTCCTACGAGCAGTACTTC.

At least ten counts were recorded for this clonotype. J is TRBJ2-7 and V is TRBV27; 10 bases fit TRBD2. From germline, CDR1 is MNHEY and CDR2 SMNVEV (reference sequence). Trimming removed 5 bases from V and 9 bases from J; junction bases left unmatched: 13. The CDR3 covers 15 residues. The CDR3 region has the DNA TGTGCCAGCAGTCCTACTAGCGGGGATGTCTTTGGGCAGTACTTC. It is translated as CASSPTSGDVFGQYF.

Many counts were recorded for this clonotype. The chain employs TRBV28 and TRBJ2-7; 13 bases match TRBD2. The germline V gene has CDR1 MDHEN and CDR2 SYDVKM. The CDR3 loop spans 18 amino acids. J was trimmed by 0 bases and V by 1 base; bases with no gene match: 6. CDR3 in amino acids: CASSLYGTSGMNSYEQYF. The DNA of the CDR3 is TGTGCCAGCAGTTTATACGGGACTAGCGGGATGAACTCCTACGAGCAGTACTTC. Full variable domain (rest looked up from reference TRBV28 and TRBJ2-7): DVKVTQSSRYLVKRTGEKVFLECVQDMDHENMFWYRQDPGLGLRLIYFSYDVKMKEKGDIPEGYSVSREKKERFSLILESASTNQTSMYLCASSLYGTSGMNSYEQYFGPGTRLTVT.

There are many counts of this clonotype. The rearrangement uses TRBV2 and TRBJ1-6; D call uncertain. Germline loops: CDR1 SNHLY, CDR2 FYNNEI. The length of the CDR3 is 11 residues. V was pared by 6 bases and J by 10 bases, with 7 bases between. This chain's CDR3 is CASRLRSPLHF. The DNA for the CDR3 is TGTGCCAGCAGACTAAGGTCACCCCTCCACTTT.

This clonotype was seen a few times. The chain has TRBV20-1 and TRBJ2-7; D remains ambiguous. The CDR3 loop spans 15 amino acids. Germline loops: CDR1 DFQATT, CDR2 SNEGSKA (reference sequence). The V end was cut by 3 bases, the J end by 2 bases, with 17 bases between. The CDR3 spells CSASRRRTVAYEQYF. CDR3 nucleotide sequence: TGCAGTGCTAGCCGTCGTCGGACGGTAGCCTACGAGCAGTACTTC.

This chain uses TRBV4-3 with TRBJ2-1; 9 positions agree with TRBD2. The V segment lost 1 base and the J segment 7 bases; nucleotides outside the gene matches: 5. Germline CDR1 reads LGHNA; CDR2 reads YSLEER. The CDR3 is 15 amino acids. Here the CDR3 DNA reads TGCGCCAGCAGCCAAGCGCCCCTAGCGGGAAATGAGCAGTTCTTC. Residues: CASSQAPLAGNEQFF.

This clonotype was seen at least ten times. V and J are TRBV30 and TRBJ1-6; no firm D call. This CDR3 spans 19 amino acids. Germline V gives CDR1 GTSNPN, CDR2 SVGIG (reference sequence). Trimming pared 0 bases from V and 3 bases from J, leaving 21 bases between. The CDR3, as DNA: TGTGCCTGGAGTGTACGGCAGGCTAGCTCACTCCACTATAATTCACCCCTCCACTTT. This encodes CAWSVRQASSLHYNSPLHF. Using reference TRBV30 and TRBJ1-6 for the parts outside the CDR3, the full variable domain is SQTIHQWPATLVQPVGSPLSLECTVEGTSNPNLYWYRQAAGRGLQLLFYSVGIGQISSEVPQNLSASRPQDRQFILSSKKLLLSDSGFYLCAWSVRQASSLHYNSPLHFGNGTRLTVT.

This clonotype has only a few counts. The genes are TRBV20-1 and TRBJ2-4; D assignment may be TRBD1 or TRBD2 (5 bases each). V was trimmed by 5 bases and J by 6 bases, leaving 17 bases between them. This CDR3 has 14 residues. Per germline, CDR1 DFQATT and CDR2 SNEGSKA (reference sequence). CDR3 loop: CSAGHTGTRNIQYF. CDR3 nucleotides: TGCAGTGCTGGACACACCGGGACCAGAAACATTCAGTACTTC.

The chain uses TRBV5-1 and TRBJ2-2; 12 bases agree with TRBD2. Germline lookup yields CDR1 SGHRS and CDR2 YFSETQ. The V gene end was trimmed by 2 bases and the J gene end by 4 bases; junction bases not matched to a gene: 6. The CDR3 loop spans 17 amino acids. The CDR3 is CASSLRLAGDITGELFF. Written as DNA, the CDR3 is TGCGCCAGCAGCTTACGACTAGCGGGAGACATCACCGGGGAGCTGTTTTTT.

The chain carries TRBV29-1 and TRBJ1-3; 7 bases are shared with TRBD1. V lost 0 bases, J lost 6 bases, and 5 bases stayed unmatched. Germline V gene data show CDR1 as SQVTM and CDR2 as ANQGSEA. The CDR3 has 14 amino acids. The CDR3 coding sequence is TGCAGCGTTGAAGACCGACAGGGAGTAAACACCATATATTTT. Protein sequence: CSVEDRQGVNTIYF. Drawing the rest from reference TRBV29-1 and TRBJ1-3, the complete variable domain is SAVISQKPSRDICQRGTSLTIQCQVDSQVTMMFWYRQQPGQSLTLIATANQGSEATYESGFVIDKFPISRPNLTFSTLTVSNMSPEDSSIYLCSVEDRQGVNTIYFGEGSWLTVV.

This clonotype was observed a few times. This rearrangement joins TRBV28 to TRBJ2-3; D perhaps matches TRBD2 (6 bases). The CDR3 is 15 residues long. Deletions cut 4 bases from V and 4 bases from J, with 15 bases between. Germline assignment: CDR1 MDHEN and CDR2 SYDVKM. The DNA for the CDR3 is TGTGCCAGCAGTTCGCACGGGAGTCCCGCAGATACGCAGTATTTT. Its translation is CASSSHGSPADTQYF.

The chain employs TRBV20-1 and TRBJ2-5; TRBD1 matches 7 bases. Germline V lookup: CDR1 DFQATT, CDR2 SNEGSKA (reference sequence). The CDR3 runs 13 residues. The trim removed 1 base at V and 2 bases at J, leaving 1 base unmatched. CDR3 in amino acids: CSARGTGQETQYF. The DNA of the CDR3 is TGCAGTGCTAGAGGGACAGGTCAAGAGACCCAGTACTTC.

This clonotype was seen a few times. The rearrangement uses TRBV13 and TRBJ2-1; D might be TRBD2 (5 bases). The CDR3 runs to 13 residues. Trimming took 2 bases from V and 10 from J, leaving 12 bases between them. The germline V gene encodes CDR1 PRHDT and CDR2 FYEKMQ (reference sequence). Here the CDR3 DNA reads TGTGCCAGCAGCTTACGAGGGCAGGTGGAGCAGTTCTTC. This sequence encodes CASSLRGQVEQFF.

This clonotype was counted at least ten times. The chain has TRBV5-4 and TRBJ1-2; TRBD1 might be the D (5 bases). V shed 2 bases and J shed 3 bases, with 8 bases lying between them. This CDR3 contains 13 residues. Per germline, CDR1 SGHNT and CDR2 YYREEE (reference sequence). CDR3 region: CASSLRGDYGYTF. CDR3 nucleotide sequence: TGTGCCAGCAGCTTAAGGGGCGACTATGGCTACACCTTC.